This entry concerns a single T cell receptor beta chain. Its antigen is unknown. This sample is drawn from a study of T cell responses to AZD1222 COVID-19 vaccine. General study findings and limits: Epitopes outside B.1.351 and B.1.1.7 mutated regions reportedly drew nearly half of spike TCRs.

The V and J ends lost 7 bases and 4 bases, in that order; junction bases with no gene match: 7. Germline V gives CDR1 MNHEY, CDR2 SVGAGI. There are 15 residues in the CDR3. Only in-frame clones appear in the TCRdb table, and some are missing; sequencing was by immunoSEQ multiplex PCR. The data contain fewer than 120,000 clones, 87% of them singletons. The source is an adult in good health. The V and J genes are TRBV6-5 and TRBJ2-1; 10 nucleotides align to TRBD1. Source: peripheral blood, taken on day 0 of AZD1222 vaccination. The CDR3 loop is CASTDRGLGYNEQFF. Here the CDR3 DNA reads TGTGCCAGCACCGACAGGGGGCTAGGGTACAATGAGCAGTTCTTC.